This T cell receptor beta chain stems from a study of control samples from healthy donors and cancer patients. V lost 5 bases and J 7 bases, leaving 11 bases between the germline ends. CDR3 length: 13 amino acids. The germline V gene has CDR1 KGHDR and CDR2 SFDVKD. Produced via immunoSEQ multiplex PCR; TCRdb's table is partial and in-frame only. In the table there are 100,000 to 120,000 clones, around four fifths of which are singletons. The source of this sequence is a woman in her 50s in good health. The chain has TRBV24-1 and TRBJ1-5; D gene uncertain. Source material: blood. CDR3 protein: CATSGGFTQPQHF. The CDR3 region has the DNA TGTGCCACCAGTGGAGGGTTTACCCAGCCCCAGCATTTT.